This T cell receptor (beta chain) stems from a study of post-analysis software for immune sequencing data (dated by TCRdb to the mid-2010s). As for the study more broadly: Disease courses on record covered relapsing-remitting, secondary progressive and progressive-relapsing multiple sclerosis, though some patients had no subtype annotation. A subset of samples was prepared in parallel using single-end sample barcoding, then pooled and co-amplified after Illumina adapter ligation. The patient repertoires were set against 11 previously published healthy control repertoires from donors whose ages ranged from roughly 6 to 27 years. Findings and caveats that apply to the study as a whole: Normalized Chao1 diversity was significantly lower in multiple sclerosis patients than controls, suggesting substantial peripheral T-cell clonal expansion. About 5 TRBV segments, including TRBV5-6, TRBV5-1 and TRBV20-1, were significantly more frequent in patients than controls. Strong co-clustering of samples prepared in the same batch was shown by direct clustering with F measure, prompting a batch-effect correction. The control group was slightly older than the multiple sclerosis patient group.

CDR1 is given as SGHTA and CDR2 as FQGNSA, both from the germline V gene. The cysteine opens and the phenylalanine closes a CDR3 of 12 amino acids. CDR3 DNA only is kept here, 36 bases in frame from base 1. V and J lose 8 bases and 3 bases, and a span of 10 bases separates them. Library preparation used PCR. TCRdb lists the instrument as Illumina HiSeq 2500. To reduce PCR and sequencing biases, unique molecular identifiers were incorporated into the TCR beta cDNA libraries. Roughly 500,000 cDNA molecules were obtained for every 1 to 10 million input T cells, so each molecule roughly corresponded to one T cell. Patient libraries were prepared and sequenced with the same protocol used for the earlier healthy control dataset. Within a given batch, samples were prepared together, multiplexed and sequenced on the same HiSeq lane. Per the source publication's procedure: Raw barcoded reads were processed with MIGEC, discarding single-read molecular identifier groups before consensus assembly and CDR3 extraction. VDJtools was used for post-analysis of the clonotype tables, with diversity normalized by down-sampling every dataset to the smallest sample size. In repertoire overlap clustering, CDR3 amino acid sequences, but not nucleotide sequences, were matched to correct batch-related cross-sample contamination. TCRdb passed the public sequencing reads through fastp at Q25 and MiXCR, retaining productive beta sequences. Merged by CDR3 protein, the rows form single entries marked with the most common genes and DNA. The V and J calls were not made by the authors but by TCRdb's processing. A total of 750,000 to 900,000 distinct CDR3 sequences appear in this sample, just over 45% of them only once. The ten biggest clones cover 4.9% of the sample.

Concerning this clonotype itself: The antigen this receptor binds is unknown. The sample holds no much larger clone one base away, and base qualities are not on file.

To demonstrate the VDJtools post-analysis software, the study profiled TCR beta repertoires from the peripheral blood of 13 young patients with multiple sclerosis. The patients with multiple sclerosis were children and adolescents between roughly 6 and 15 years of age. This receptor was identified in a girl aged 5-17 years with multiple sclerosis. Rearrangement joined TRBV7-2 to TRBJ1-1; no D gene is confidently identified. Sequenced: blood. This receptor has the CDR3 CASGRQHTEAFF. The bases are TGTGCCAGCGGGCGGCAGCACACTGAAGCTTTCTTT.